This T cell receptor (beta chain) was found in a study of spatial heterogeneity in lung cancer. Across the whole study: From matched bulk RNA-seq came a T cell module score, which showed a strong correlation with TCR transcript counts in tumor regions.

TCRdb used MiXCR to reprocess the 5' RACE reads, holding one entry per CDR3 protein. Here the sample spans 3,500 or so distinct CDR3 sequences, roughly 15% being singletons. The time point was: sample taken at primary tumor resection. No cell sorting; template was whole RNA from tumor, lung tissue or PBMC. Study outcomes and limitations: Of the expanded TCRs, ubiquitous and regional counts tracked the counts of ubiquitous and regional nonsynonymous mutations, respectively. Estimated TCR-seq coverage of tumor T cells was only about 7% for alpha chains. For beta chains, the corresponding estimate was about 12%. Mutation tallies in tumors tracked expanded intratumoral alpha and beta TCR counts.

This clonotype is medium-sized in the sample. The antigen is not known. This receptor was obtained from a male donor with early-stage non-small cell lung cancer. The material was lung tumor tissue, obtained at surgery.

The DNA of the CDR3 is TGTGCCAGCAGTGAATCCGGGTTAGAGCAGTACTTC. This translates into CASSESGLEQYF. The chain joins TRBV25-1 to TRBJ2-7; D remains unclear. Trimming stripped 1 base from V and 7 bases from J, with 8 bases between. The CDR3 is 12 residues long. Germline CDR1 MGHDK, CDR2 SYGVNS.